This T cell receptor (beta chain) came from a study of siplizumab effects on memory and regulatory T cells. Study-level points and caveats: Proof of suppressive function in proliferating Tregs from siplizumab cultures was not established.

As regards this clone: The antigen remains unidentified.

Profiling relied on immunoSEQ multiplex PCR, and the TCRdb table lists in-frame clones only, not all of them. Among 26,000 or so clones listed, approximately 82% were seen once. Naive, memory, effector memory and TEMRA subsets that were unstimulated underwent sequencing in three donor pairs. CDR3 length: 14 residues. The germline V gene encodes CDR1 GTSNPN and CDR2 SVGIG (reference sequence). The V gene end was trimmed by 2 bases and the J gene end by 4 bases; junction bases not matched to a gene: 4. Source material: memory CD4+ T cells sorted from blood. The source is a human donor in good health. The chain carries TRBV30 and TRBJ2-7; 11 bases map to TRBD2. The CDR3 loop is CAWSPTSGIYEQYF. The CDR3 DNA sequence: TGTGCCTGGAGTCCGACTAGCGGGATTTACGAGCAGTACTTC.